A selection of T cell receptor beta chains follows, all from one sample in a study of blood T cell repertoires in COVID-19. TCRdb's table, derived via immunoSEQ multiplex PCR, lists solely in-frame clones and lacks some. The sample holds about 24,000 clones, roughly 89% seen once. Sequencing used peripheral blood. These receptors originate from a man aged 65 to 79 with COVID-19, enrolled during active disease. Both conserved end residues are part of each CDR3. D genes are given only for firm matches. Rows may omit the clone size; those that give it use once, few, many or a size class.

j_call: TRBJ1-1; v_call: TRBV27; clone_size: few; d_call: NA; cdr3_length: 15; cdr3_nt: TGTGCCAGCAGTTTAGGGAACAGGCCGAACACTGAAGCTTTCTTT; cdr3_aa: CASSLGNRPNTEAFF
j_call: TRBJ2-7; v_call: TRBV18; clone_size: NA; d_call: TRBD1; cdr3_length: 15; cdr3_nt: TGTGCCAGCTCACAAGGACAGGGGTCCCCCTACGAGCAGTACTTC; cdr3_aa: CASSQGQGSPYEQYF
j_call: TRBJ1-2; v_call: TRBV5-1; clone_size: NA; d_call: NA; cdr3_length: 15; cdr3_nt: TGCGCCAGCAGCTACGGGGGGGCGCAGGGCTATGGCTACACCTTC; cdr3_aa: CASSYGGAQGYGYTF
j_call: TRBJ1-3; v_call: TRBV10-3; clone_size: NA; d_call: TRBD1; cdr3_length: 17; cdr3_nt: TGTGCCGCTAGAGGGGTCGACAGGGCCCGCTCTGGAAACACCATATATTTT; cdr3_aa: CAARGVDRARSGNTIYF
j_call: TRBJ1-6; v_call: TRBV2; clone_size: once; d_call: NA; cdr3_length: 15; cdr3_nt: TGTGCCAGCAGCTCGCAACAGGGAGTAAATTCACCCCTCCACTTT; cdr3_aa: CASSSQQGVNSPLHF
j_call: TRBJ2-7; v_call: TRBV10-3; clone_size: once; d_call: TRBD1; cdr3_length: 14; cdr3_nt: TGTGCCACAGAGAAACGGGACAGCTCCTACGAGCAGTACTTC; cdr3_aa: CATEKRDSSYEQYF
j_call: TRBJ2-7; v_call: TRBV20-1; clone_size: once; d_call: NA; cdr3_length: 14; cdr3_nt: TGCAGTGCTCGTGGTCTAGCCGGAGCCTACGAGCAGTACTTC; cdr3_aa: CSARGLAGAYEQYF
j_call: TRBJ1-1; v_call: TRBV5-1; clone_size: NA; d_call: TRBD1; cdr3_length: 16; cdr3_nt: TGCGCCAGCAGCTTAGGGACAGGGTGGGCGAACACTGAAGCTTTCTTT; cdr3_aa: CASSLGTGWANTEAFF
j_call: TRBJ2-1; v_call: TRBV6-5; clone_size: NA; d_call: TRBD2; cdr3_length: 14; cdr3_nt: TGTGCCAGCAGTTACGGGACTAGCTACAATGAGCAGTTCTTC; cdr3_aa: CASSYGTSYNEQFF
j_call: TRBJ1-2; v_call: TRBV5-1; clone_size: NA; d_call: NA; cdr3_length: 16; cdr3_nt: TGCGCCAGCAGCCTAAGACAATCGGGGGGCCGGGAGGGCTACACCTTC; cdr3_aa: CASSLRQSGGREGYTF
j_call: TRBJ1-1; v_call: TRBV18; clone_size: NA; d_call: NA; cdr3_length: 13; cdr3_nt: TGTGCCAGCTCACCTAGTCCTAACACTGAAGCTTTCTTT; cdr3_aa: CASSPSPNTEAFF
j_call: TRBJ1-4; v_call: TRBV10-1; clone_size: NA; d_call: NA; cdr3_length: 17; cdr3_nt: TGCGCCAGCAGTGAAACGCTACAGGTAGCAACTAATGAAAAACTGTTTTTT; cdr3_aa: CASSETLQVATNEKLFF
j_call: TRBJ2-7; v_call: TRBV18; clone_size: NA; d_call: NA; cdr3_length: 13; cdr3_nt: TGTGCCAGCTCCCCCGGACAGCCCTACGAGCAGTACTTC; cdr3_aa: CASSPGQPYEQYF
j_call: TRBJ1-2; v_call: TRBV18; clone_size: NA; d_call: NA; cdr3_length: 15; cdr3_nt: TGTGCCAGCTCAGTGGACAGTGCCACAAACTATGGCTACACCTTC; cdr3_aa: CASSVDSATNYGYTF
j_call: TRBJ1-2; v_call: TRBV18; clone_size: NA; d_call: NA; cdr3_length: 15; cdr3_nt: TGTGCCAGCTCACCACCGGCAGGTACTAACTATGGCTACACCTTC; cdr3_aa: CASSPPAGTNYGYTF
j_call: TRBJ1-2; v_call: TRBV6-5; clone_size: NA; d_call: TRBD1; cdr3_length: 15; cdr3_nt: TGTGCCAGCAGTCCACCGACAGGGGCCTCCTATGGCTACACCTTC; cdr3_aa: CASSPPTGASYGYTF
j_call: TRBJ1-3; v_call: TRBV30; clone_size: NA; d_call: TRBD1; cdr3_length: 15; cdr3_nt: TGTGCCTGGACCCTGGGGACAGGGGGTGGAAACACCATATATTTT; cdr3_aa: CAWTLGTGGGNTIYF
j_call: TRBJ2-7; v_call: TRBV6-1; clone_size: NA; d_call: TRBD1; cdr3_length: 15; cdr3_nt: TGTGCCAGCAGTGAAGTTCACAGGGGAATAAGCGAGCAGTACTTC; cdr3_aa: CASSEVHRGISEQYF
j_call: TRBJ1-1; v_call: TRBV6-5; clone_size: once; d_call: NA; cdr3_length: 12; cdr3_nt: TGTGCCAGCAGTTACCGAGGAGGAGGAGCTTTCTTT; cdr3_aa: CASSYRGGGAFF
j_call: TRBJ2-6; v_call: TRBV4-2; clone_size: NA; d_call: NA; cdr3_length: 18; cdr3_nt: TGTGCCAGCAGCCAAGAGGTACTAGGGGGATCTGGGGCCAACGTCCTGACTTTC; cdr3_aa: CASSQEVLGGSGANVLTF
j_call: TRBJ2-3; v_call: TRBV4-1; clone_size: NA; d_call: NA; cdr3_length: 15; cdr3_nt: TGCGCCAGCAGCCAAGCCCCACCAGGGACAGATACGCAGTATTTT; cdr3_aa: CASSQAPPGTDTQYF
j_call: TRBJ1-6; v_call: TRBV6-5; clone_size: NA; d_call: NA; cdr3_length: 11; cdr3_nt: TGTGCCATTAGCCCCCTTAAGGCCCTCCACTTT; cdr3_aa: CAISPLKALHF
j_call: TRBJ2-2; v_call: TRBV5-1; clone_size: NA; d_call: TRBD1; cdr3_length: 14; cdr3_nt: TGCGCCAGCCTACCGGGACAGGGAGAACGAGAGCTGTTTTTT; cdr3_aa: CASLPGQGERELFF
j_call: TRBJ2-2; v_call: TRBV6-5; clone_size: NA; d_call: NA; cdr3_length: 14; cdr3_nt: TGTGCCAGCAGTTCCCTAGATGACACCGGGGAGCTGTTTTTT; cdr3_aa: CASSSLDDTGELFF
j_call: TRBJ1-2; v_call: TRBV6-1; clone_size: few; d_call: TRBD1; cdr3_length: 14; cdr3_nt: TGTGCCAGCAGTGAAAAGGGACAGGGTAGAGGCTACACCTTC; cdr3_aa: CASSEKGQGRGYTF
j_call: TRBJ1-1; v_call: TRBV4-1; clone_size: NA; d_call: NA; cdr3_length: 15; cdr3_nt: TGCGCCAGCAGCCACCCTGGGCAGGGTCCCACTGAAGCTTTCTTT; cdr3_aa: CASSHPGQGPTEAFF
j_call: TRBJ2-7; v_call: TRBV5-1; clone_size: NA; d_call: NA; cdr3_length: 14; cdr3_nt: TGCGCCAGCAGCGGTGTTAGCGAGTCCTACGAGCAGTACTTC; cdr3_aa: CASSGVSESYEQYF
j_call: TRBJ2-7; v_call: TRBV27; clone_size: NA; d_call: NA; cdr3_length: 14; cdr3_nt: TGTGCCAGCAGTTTGGAGGGCTTCAACTACGAGCAGTACTTC; cdr3_aa: CASSLEGFNYEQYF
j_call: TRBJ2-2; v_call: TRBV18; clone_size: NA; d_call: NA; cdr3_length: 14; cdr3_nt: TGTGCCAGCTCACCCGGGTTGAACACCGGGGAGCTGTTTTTT; cdr3_aa: CASSPGLNTGELFF
j_call: TRBJ1-5; v_call: TRBV11-2; clone_size: NA; d_call: TRBD1; cdr3_length: 19; cdr3_nt: TGTGCCAGCAGCTTAGGTAGGACAGGGATAGGGTTGGGCAATCAGCCCCAGCATTTT; cdr3_aa: CASSLGRTGIGLGNQPQHF
j_call: TRBJ1-1; v_call: TRBV5-4; clone_size: NA; d_call: NA; cdr3_length: 13; cdr3_nt: TGTGCCAGCAGCTGGAGGGAGAACACTGAAGCTTTCTTT; cdr3_aa: CASSWRENTEAFF
j_call: TRBJ1-3; v_call: TRBV6-1; clone_size: NA; d_call: NA; cdr3_length: 14; cdr3_nt: TGTGCCAGCAGTGATACAGGGTCTGGAAACACCATATATTTT; cdr3_aa: CASSDTGSGNTIYF
j_call: TRBJ1-2; v_call: TRBV27; clone_size: NA; d_call: NA; cdr3_length: 12; cdr3_nt: TGTGCCAGCAGTTCCCAAAACTATGGCTACACCTTC; cdr3_aa: CASSSQNYGYTF
j_call: TRBJ2-1; v_call: TRBV10-3; clone_size: NA; d_call: NA; cdr3_length: 15; cdr3_nt: TGTGCCATCAGAATCGACAGGAGCTCCTACAATGAGCAGTTCTTC; cdr3_aa: CAIRIDRSSYNEQFF
j_call: TRBJ2-7; v_call: TRBV6-5; clone_size: once; d_call: NA; cdr3_length: 12; cdr3_nt: TGTGCCAGCAGTCCATCGGGATGGGAGCAGTACTTC; cdr3_aa: CASSPSGWEQYF
j_call: TRBJ1-3; v_call: TRBV5-1; clone_size: NA; d_call: TRBD1; cdr3_length: 15; cdr3_nt: TGCGCCAGCAGCGACCGGGACAGGCCTGGAAACACCATATATTTT; cdr3_aa: CASSDRDRPGNTIYF
j_call: TRBJ1-2; v_call: TRBV6-5; clone_size: few; d_call: TRBD1; cdr3_length: 13; cdr3_nt: TGTGCCAGCACTCCGGCAAGGGGGCAGGGCTACACCTTC; cdr3_aa: CASTPARGQGYTF
j_call: TRBJ1-1; v_call: TRBV19; clone_size: NA; d_call: TRBD1; cdr3_length: 15; cdr3_nt: TGTGCCAGTAGCCCCCGGACAGGGCTGAACACTGAAGCTTTCTTT; cdr3_aa: CASSPRTGLNTEAFF
j_call: TRBJ2-5; v_call: TRBV20-1; clone_size: NA; d_call: NA; cdr3_length: 14; cdr3_nt: TGCAGTGCTAGTGAGGGCCTTAGGGGCGAGACCCAGTACTTC; cdr3_aa: CSASEGLRGETQYF
j_call: TRBJ2-7; v_call: TRBV7-6; clone_size: NA; d_call: NA; cdr3_length: 16; cdr3_nt: TGTGCCAGCAGTTTCCTCCTTTGGGCAGAAGGCGACGAGCAGTACTTC; cdr3_aa: CASSFLLWAEGDEQYF
j_call: TRBJ2-5; v_call: TRBV7-9; clone_size: NA; d_call: NA; cdr3_length: 13; cdr3_nt: TGTGCCAGCAGCCAGGGACAATTGGAGACCCAGTACTTC; cdr3_aa: CASSQGQLETQYF
j_call: TRBJ2-1; v_call: TRBV7-9; clone_size: NA; d_call: NA; cdr3_length: 12; cdr3_nt: TGTGCCAGCAGTATCGTCCCTCTTGAGCAGTTCTTC; cdr3_aa: CASSIVPLEQFF
j_call: TRBJ1-3; v_call: TRBV5-1; clone_size: NA; d_call: NA; cdr3_length: 13; cdr3_nt: TGCGCCAGCAGAGAGACTGCTGGAAACACCATATATTTT; cdr3_aa: CASRETAGNTIYF
j_call: TRBJ2-6; v_call: TRBV11-1; clone_size: NA; d_call: NA; cdr3_length: 15; cdr3_nt: TGTGCCAGCAGCTTAGGGGGCACTGGGGCCAACGTCCTGACTTTC; cdr3_aa: CASSLGGTGANVLTF
j_call: TRBJ2-5; v_call: TRBV11-2; clone_size: NA; d_call: TRBD1; cdr3_length: 15; cdr3_nt: TGTGCCAGCAGCGGATGGACAGGGGACGGAGAGACCCAGTACTTC; cdr3_aa: CASSGWTGDGETQYF
j_call: TRBJ2-2; v_call: TRBV5-4; clone_size: NA; d_call: TRBD2; cdr3_length: 15; cdr3_nt: TGTGCCAGCAGCGGACTAGCGGGACCGTTCGGGGAGCTGTTTTTT; cdr3_aa: CASSGLAGPFGELFF
j_call: TRBJ1-1; v_call: TRBV12-3/TRBV12-4; clone_size: NA; d_call: NA; cdr3_length: 13; cdr3_nt: TGTGCCAGCAAACCGGACAGCCTGCCTGAAGCTTTCTTT; cdr3_aa: CASKPDSLPEAFF
j_call: TRBJ2-2; v_call: TRBV7-2; clone_size: NA; d_call: TRBD1; cdr3_length: 16; cdr3_nt: TGTGCCAGCAGCCCGGTGGGGACAGCGAACACCGGGGAGCTGTTTTTT; cdr3_aa: CASSPVGTANTGELFF
j_call: TRBJ2-7; v_call: TRBV29-1; clone_size: NA; d_call: NA; cdr3_length: 12; cdr3_nt: TGCAGCGTTGCCGGACAGACCTACGAGCAGTACTTC; cdr3_aa: CSVAGQTYEQYF